This T cell receptor (beta chain) was identified in a study of shared clonotypes between healthy human individuals. On the study more broadly: A donor's plate count was three for CD4 naive and three for CD4 memory; CD8 naive had two and CD8 memory one. Overall study findings and caveats: When naive CD4 clonotypes were compared across several donors, about 4.9% were shared. Generation probabilities of non-shared clonotypes were lower (relative to those shared by all four donors).

This CDR3 region has 16 residues. V shed 4 bases, J shed 2 bases, and the junction held 4 bases outside the gene matches. Germline CDR1 reads SGHRS; CDR2 reads YFSETQ. Data came from immunoSEQ multiplex PCR; TCRdb stores just in-frame clones and leaves some out. The repertoire has about 2.4 million clones, 90% to 95% of them found once; the top ten carry around 0.37%. Points on this clone: Its target is unknown.

Sequenced input: naive CD4+ T cells from PBMCs. The subset: CD45RA+ positively selected. This receptor was taken from a man aged 18 to 30 in good health. Some clones in this sample may be carry-over from other donors' samples. The chain is built from TRBV5-1 and TRBJ2-3, with 13 bases matching TRBD2. CDR3 DNA sequence: TGCGCCAGCAGCACCGGGACTAGCGGGATCACAGATACGCAGTATTTT. This sequence encodes CASSTGTSGITDTQYF.